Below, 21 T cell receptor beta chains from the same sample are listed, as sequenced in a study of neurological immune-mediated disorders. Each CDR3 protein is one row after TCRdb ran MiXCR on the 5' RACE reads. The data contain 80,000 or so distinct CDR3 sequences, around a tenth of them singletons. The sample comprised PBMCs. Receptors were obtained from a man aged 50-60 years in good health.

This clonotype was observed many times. CDR3 amino acids: CASSQGVAGATGELFF. For the CDR3, the DNA is TGCGCCAGCAGCCAAGGGGTAGCGGGGGCCACCGGGGAGCTGTTTTTT. V usage is TRBV4-1 and J usage is TRBJ2-2, with 9 nucleotides matching TRBD2. Germline V gene lookup returns CDR1 MGHRA and CDR2 YSYEKL. With V trimmed by 1 base and J by 4 bases, 4 bases remained unmatched. The CDR3 extends over 16 amino acids.

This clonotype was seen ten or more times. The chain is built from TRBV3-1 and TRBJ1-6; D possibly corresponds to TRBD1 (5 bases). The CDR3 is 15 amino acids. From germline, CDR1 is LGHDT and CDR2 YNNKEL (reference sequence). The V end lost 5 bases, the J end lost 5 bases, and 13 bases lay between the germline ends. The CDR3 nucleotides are TGTGCCAGCAGCTTTCGGGACGGACATAATTCACCCCTCCACTTT. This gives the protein CASSFRDGHNSPLHF.

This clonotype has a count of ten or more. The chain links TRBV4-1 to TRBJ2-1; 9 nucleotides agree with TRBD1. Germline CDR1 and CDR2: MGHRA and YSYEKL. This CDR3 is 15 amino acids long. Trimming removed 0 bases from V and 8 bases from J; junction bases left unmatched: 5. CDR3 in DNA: TGCGCCAGCAGCCAAGAGGACAGGGGAAGGTATGAGCAGTTCTTC. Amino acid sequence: CASSQEDRGRYEQFF.

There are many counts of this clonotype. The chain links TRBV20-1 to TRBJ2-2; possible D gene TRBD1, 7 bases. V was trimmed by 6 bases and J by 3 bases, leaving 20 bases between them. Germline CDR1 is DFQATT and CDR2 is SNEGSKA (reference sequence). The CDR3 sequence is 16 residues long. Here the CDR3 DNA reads TGCAGTGCGGGGAGTCCAGGGGGGCCGGACACCGGGGAGCTGTTTTTT. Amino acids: CSAGSPGGPDTGELFF.

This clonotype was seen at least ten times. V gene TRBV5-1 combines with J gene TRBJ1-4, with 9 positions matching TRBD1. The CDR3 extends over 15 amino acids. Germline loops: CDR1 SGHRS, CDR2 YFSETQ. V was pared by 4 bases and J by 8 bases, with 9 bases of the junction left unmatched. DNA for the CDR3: TGCGCCAGCAGCCTCCGGACAGGGGCCGACGAAAAACTGTTTTTT. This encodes CASSLRTGADEKLFF.

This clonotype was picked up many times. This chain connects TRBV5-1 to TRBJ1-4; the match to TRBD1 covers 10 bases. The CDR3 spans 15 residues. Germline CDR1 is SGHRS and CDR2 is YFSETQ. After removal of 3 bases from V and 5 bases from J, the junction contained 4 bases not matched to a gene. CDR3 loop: CASSSGTGENEKLFF. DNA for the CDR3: TGCGCCAGCAGCTCGGGGACAGGGGAAAATGAAAAACTGTTTTTT.

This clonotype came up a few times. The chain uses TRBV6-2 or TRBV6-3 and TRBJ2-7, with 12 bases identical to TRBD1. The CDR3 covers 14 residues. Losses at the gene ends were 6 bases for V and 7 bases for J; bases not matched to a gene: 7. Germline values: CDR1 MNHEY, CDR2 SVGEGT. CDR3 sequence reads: CASRPGQGAREQYF. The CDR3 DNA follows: TGTGCCAGCAGGCCGGGACAGGGGGCGAGAGAGCAGTACTTC.

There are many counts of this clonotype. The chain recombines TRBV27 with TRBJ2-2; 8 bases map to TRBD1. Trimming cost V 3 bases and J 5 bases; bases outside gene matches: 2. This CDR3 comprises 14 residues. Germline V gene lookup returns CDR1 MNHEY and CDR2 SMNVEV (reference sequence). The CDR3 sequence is CASSLTGVTGELFF. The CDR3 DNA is TGTGCCAGCAGTTTGACAGGGGTTACCGGGGAGCTGTTTTTT.

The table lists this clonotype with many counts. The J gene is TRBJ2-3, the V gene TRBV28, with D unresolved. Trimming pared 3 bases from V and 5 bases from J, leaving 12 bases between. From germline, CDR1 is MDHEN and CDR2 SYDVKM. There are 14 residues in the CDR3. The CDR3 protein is CASSFTQRGDTQYF. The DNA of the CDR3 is TGTGCCAGCAGTTTCACCCAGCGAGGAGATACGCAGTATTTT. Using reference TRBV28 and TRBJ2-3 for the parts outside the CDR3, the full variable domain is DVKVTQSSRYLVKRTGEKVFLECVQDMDHENMFWYRQDPGLGLRLIYFSYDVKMKEKGDIPEGYSVSREKKERFSLILESASTNQTSMYLCASSFTQRGDTQYFGPGTRLTVL.

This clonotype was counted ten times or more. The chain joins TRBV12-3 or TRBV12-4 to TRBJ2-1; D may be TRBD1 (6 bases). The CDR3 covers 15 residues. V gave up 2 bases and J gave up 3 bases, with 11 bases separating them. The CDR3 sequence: CASSLLRGLYNEQFF. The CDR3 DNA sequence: TGTGCCAGCAGTTTACTCAGGGGTCTCTACAATGAGCAGTTCTTC.

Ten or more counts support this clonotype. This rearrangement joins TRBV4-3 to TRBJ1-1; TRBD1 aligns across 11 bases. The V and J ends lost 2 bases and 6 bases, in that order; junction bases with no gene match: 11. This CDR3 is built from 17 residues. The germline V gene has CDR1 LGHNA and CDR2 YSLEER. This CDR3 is CASSQSPGGQGASEAFF. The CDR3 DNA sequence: TGCGCCAGCAGCCAATCCCCAGGAGGACAGGGGGCTTCTGAAGCTTTCTTT.

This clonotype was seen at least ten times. The CDR3 DNA sequence: TGTGCCAGCAGCTCCCTTGGGGTAGGAACCGCAGATTGGAACAATGAGCAGTTCTTC. Translated, it gives CASSSLGVGTADWNNEQFF. V usage is TRBV5-6 and J usage is TRBJ2-1, with D unclear. The germline gives CDR1 SGHDT, CDR2 YYEEEE. Trimming left V 3 bases short and J 5 bases short, with 27 bases between. The length of the CDR3 is 19 residues.

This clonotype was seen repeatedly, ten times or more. DNA for the CDR3: TGTGCCAGCTCACAACTAGCCAATTACAATGAGCAGTTCTTC. This codes for CASSQLANYNEQFF. The chain employs TRBV18 and TRBJ2-1; perhaps TRBD2 as D (6 bases). The CDR3 runs to 14 residues. Germline lookup yields CDR1 KGHSH and CDR2 LQKENI. Trimming removed 4 bases at V and 4 bases at J, with 11 bases between.

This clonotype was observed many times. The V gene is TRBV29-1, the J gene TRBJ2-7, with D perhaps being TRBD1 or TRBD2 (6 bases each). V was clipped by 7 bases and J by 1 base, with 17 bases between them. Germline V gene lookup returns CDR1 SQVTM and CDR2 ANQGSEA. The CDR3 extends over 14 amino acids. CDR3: CSALTSRGSYEQYF. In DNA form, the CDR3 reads TGCAGCGCCCTGACTAGTAGGGGGTCCTACGAGCAGTACTTC.

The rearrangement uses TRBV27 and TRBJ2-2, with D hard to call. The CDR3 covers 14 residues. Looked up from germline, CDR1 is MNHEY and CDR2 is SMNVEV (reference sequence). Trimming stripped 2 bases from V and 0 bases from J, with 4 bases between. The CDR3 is CASSLTANTGELFF. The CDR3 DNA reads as TGTGCCAGCAGTTTAACTGCGAACACCGGGGAGCTGTTTTTT.

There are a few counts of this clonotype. CDR3 residues: CSVRTGLGEQYF. Here the CDR3 DNA reads TGCAGCGTGAGGACAGGATTGGGCGAGCAGTACTTC. This rearrangement joins TRBV29-1 to TRBJ2-7, with 7 bases aligning to TRBD1. The CDR3 is 12 residues long. Germline V CDR1 and CDR2: SQVTM, ANQGSEA. Germline trimming cut 6 bases from V and 6 bases from J; bases unmatched to any gene: 8.

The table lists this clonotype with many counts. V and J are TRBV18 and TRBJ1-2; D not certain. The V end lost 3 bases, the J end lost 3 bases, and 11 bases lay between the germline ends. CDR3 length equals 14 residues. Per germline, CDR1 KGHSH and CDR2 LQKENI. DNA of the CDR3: TGTGCCAGCTCACCCCCATCGGTGGACTATGGCTACACCTTC. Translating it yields CASSPPSVDYGYTF.

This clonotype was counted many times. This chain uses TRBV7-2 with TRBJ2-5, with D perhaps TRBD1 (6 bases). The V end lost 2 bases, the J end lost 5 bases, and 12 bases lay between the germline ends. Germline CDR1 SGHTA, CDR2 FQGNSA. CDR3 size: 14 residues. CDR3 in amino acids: CASSLSQGMETQYF. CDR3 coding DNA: TGTGCCAGCAGCTTAAGTCAGGGGATGGAGACCCAGTACTTC.

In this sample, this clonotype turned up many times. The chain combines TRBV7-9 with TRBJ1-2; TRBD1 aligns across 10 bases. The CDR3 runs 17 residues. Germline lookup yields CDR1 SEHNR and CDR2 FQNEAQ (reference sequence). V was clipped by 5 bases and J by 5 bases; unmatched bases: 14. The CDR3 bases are TGTGCCAGCAGCACCTTCGAGAGCGGGACAGGGGCGTATGGCTACACCTTC. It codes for CASSTFESGTGAYGYTF. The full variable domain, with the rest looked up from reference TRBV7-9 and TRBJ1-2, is DTGVSQNPRHKITKRGQNVTFRCDPISEHNRLYWYRQTLGQGPEFLTYFQNEAQLEKSRLLSDRFSAERPKGSFSTLEIQRTEQGDSAMYLCASSTFESGTGAYGYTFGSGTRLTVV.

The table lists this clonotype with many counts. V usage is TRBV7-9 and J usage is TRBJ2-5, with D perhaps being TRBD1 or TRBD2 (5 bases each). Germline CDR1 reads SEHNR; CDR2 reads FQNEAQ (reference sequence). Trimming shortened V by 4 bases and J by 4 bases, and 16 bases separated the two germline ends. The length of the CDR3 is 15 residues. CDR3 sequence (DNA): TGTGCCAGCAGCTCGCCAACTACTAGGGGAGAGACCCAGTACTTC. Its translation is CASSSPTTRGETQYF.

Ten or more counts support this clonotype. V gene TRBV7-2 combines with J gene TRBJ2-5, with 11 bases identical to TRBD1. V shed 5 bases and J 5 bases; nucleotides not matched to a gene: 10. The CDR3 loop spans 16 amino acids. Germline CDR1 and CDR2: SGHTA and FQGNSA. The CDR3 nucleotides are TGTGCCAGCAGCAACAACGGACAGGGGGCTTGGGAGACCCAGTACTTC. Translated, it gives CASSNNGQGAWETQYF.